The 20 T cell receptor beta chains in this list originate from one sample, sequenced in a study of blood T cell repertoires in COVID-19. Profiled with immunoSEQ multiplex PCR; TCRdb holds only in-frame clones, not every one. The repertoire holds roughly 220,000 clones, with 86% as singletons. Sequenced: peripheral blood. Receptors originate from a man aged 25-40 years who had recovered from COVID-19.

The genes are TRBV15 and TRBJ2-3; D call uncertain. The V gene lost 1 base and the J gene lost 0 bases, with 8 bases spanning the gap. CDR3 size: 15 residues. Per germline, CDR1 LNHNV and CDR2 YYDKDF (reference sequence). The CDR3, as DNA: TGTGCCACCAGCAGAGGAGGTCTGAGCACAGATACGCAGTATTTT. This sequence encodes CATSRGGLSTDTQYF.

This clone was seen only a few times. The CDR3 loop is CASGSGGAADIQYF. As DNA, the CDR3 is TGTGCCAGCGGAAGCGGGGGGGCGGCGGACATTCAGTACTTC. V and J are TRBV28 and TRBJ2-4; TRBD2 aligns across 10 bases. Looked up from germline, CDR1 is MDHEN and CDR2 is SYDVKM. CDR3 size: 14 residues. After removal of 8 bases from V and 8 bases from J, the junction contained 9 bases not matched to a gene.

This chain connects TRBV12-3 or TRBV12-4 to TRBJ2-7, with D possibly matching TRBD1 (5 bases). V lost 1 base and J 6 bases, leaving 7 bases between the germline ends. CDR3 length: 12 residues. The CDR3 is CASSLGGFEQYF. The CDR3 DNA reads as TGTGCCAGCAGTTTAGGGGGCTTCGAGCAGTACTTC.

This sequence joins TRBV6-5 and TRBJ2-7; 12 bases are shared with TRBD1. Germline values: CDR1 MNHEY, CDR2 SVGAGI. V shed 10 bases and J 6 bases; nucleotides not matched to a gene: 10. The length of the CDR3 is 14 residues. The CDR3 nucleotides read TGTGCCACCATGAGGGGACAGGGGGCGGTCGAGCAGTACTTC. Translating it yields CATMRGQGAVEQYF.

The chain links TRBV27 to TRBJ2-1; D might be TRBD2 (5 bases). Trimming stripped 5 bases from V and 5 bases from J, with 19 bases between. This CDR3 spans 16 amino acids. CDR1 and CDR2 (germline): MNHEY, SMNVEV (reference sequence). The CDR3 DNA is TGTGCCAGCAGTGTAGCCCGGCCAAGAGGGCACAATGAGCAGTTCTTC. Protein: CASSVARPRGHNEQFF.

V and J are TRBV4-1 and TRBJ1-5; a possible D gene is TRBD1 (5 bases). V was clipped by 1 base and J by 4 bases, with 11 bases between them. CDR3 size: 15 residues. Germline CDR1 and CDR2: MGHRA and YSYEKL. The CDR3: CASSQGQGGNQPQHF. The CDR3 DNA is TGCGCCAGCAGCCAAGGGCAGGGTGGAAATCAGCCCCAGCATTTT.

The chain is built from TRBV5-1 and TRBJ2-2; D is uncertain. The germline V and J ends were trimmed by 0 bases and 0 bases, with 9 bases remaining between them. CDR1 SGHRS and CDR2 YFSETQ come from the germline V gene. The CDR3 is 16 amino acids. The CDR3 nucleotides are TGCGCCAGCAGCTTGGCCGGCGGTACGAACACCGGGGAGCTGTTTTTT. Its translation: CASSLAGGTNTGELFF.

The gene calls are TRBV5-4 and TRBJ2-1, with 12 bases matching TRBD2. This CDR3 comprises 18 residues. Germline lookup yields CDR1 SGHNT and CDR2 YYREEE (reference sequence). V lost 4 bases, J lost 7 bases, and 15 bases stayed unmatched. The CDR3 spells CASSPLRLLAGGKNEQFF. CDR3 nucleotides: TGTGCCAGCAGCCCCCTCCGCCTCCTAGCGGGGGGGAAGAATGAGCAGTTCTTC. The variable domain in full, completed from reference TRBV5-4 and TRBJ2-1, reads ETGVTQSPTHLIKTRGQQVTLRCSSQSGHNTVSWYQQALGQGPQFIFQYYREEENGRGNFPPRFSGLQFPNYSSELNVNALELDDSALYLCASSPLRLLAGGKNEQFFGPGTRLTVL.

The V and J genes are TRBV19 and TRBJ1-5; the D gene is possibly TRBD1 (5 bases). CDR3 length equals 18 residues. V lost 6 bases and J 1 base, leaving 22 bases between the germline ends. Germline values: CDR1 LNHDA, CDR2 SQIVND (reference sequence). CDR3 region: CASSRLNSGGRSNQPQHF. CDR3 coding DNA: TGTGCCAGTAGCCGACTTAATTCGGGGGGTCGAAGCAATCAGCCCCAGCATTTT.

The CDR3 here is CASSPDRGGTDTQYF. The CDR3 DNA sequence: TGCGCCAGCAGCCCGGACAGGGGTGGGACAGATACGCAGTATTTT. This chain uses TRBV5-1 with TRBJ2-3; 9 bases fit TRBD1. The CDR3 is 15 amino acids. The germline V gene encodes CDR1 SGHRS and CDR2 YFSETQ. Trimming cost V 4 bases and J 3 bases; bases outside gene matches: 6. Full variable domain (outside the CDR3, taken from reference TRBV5-1 and TRBJ2-3): KAGVTQTPRYLIKTRGQQVTLSCSPISGHRSVSWYQQTPGQGLQFLFEYFSETQRNKGNFPGRFSGRQFSNSRSEMNVSTLELGDSALYLCASSPDRGGTDTQYFGPGTRLTVL.

The V call is TRBV7-2, the J call TRBJ2-2; 7 positions match TRBD1. CDR1 and CDR2 from the germline V gene are SGHTA and FQGNSA. V lost 6 bases, J lost 5 bases, and 12 bases stayed unmatched. This CDR3 has 16 residues. Here the CDR3 DNA reads TGTGCCAGCAGATCTATTGACAGGGTAGTAACCGGGGAGCTGTTTTTT. It yields the protein CASRSIDRVVTGELFF.

V gene TRBV10-1 combines with J gene TRBJ2-3, with 12 positions matching TRBD2. This CDR3 is built from 17 residues. J was trimmed by 6 bases and V by 3 bases; bases with no gene match: 10. CDR1 WNHNN and CDR2 SYGVQD come from the germline V gene (reference sequence). In DNA form, the CDR3 reads TGCGCCAGCAGTGACTCCTCTAGCGGGGGGGCCTTGGATACGCAGTATTTT. As protein: CASSDSSSGGALDTQYF.

This chain connects TRBV7-9 to TRBJ1-1; TRBD1 matches at 8 bases. The junction had 9 bases not matched to a gene; V was cut back by 7 bases and J by 5 bases. Germline CDR1 reads SEHNR; CDR2 reads FQNEAQ (reference sequence). There are 14 residues in the CDR3. The DNA of the CDR3 is TGTGCCAGCACAAGGACAGGGTCGAATACTGAAGCTTTCTTT. Translated, it gives CASTRTGSNTEAFF.

V usage is TRBV3-1 (or the pseudogene TRBV3-2) and J usage is TRBJ1-1, with 8 bases fitting TRBD1. The CDR3 length is 15 residues. The germline CDR1 and CDR2 sequences are LGHDT and YNNKEL (reference sequence). Trimming at V came to 2 bases and at J to 6 bases, leaving 8 bases not matched to a gene. Written as DNA, the CDR3 is TGTGCCAGCAGCCAACCGGACAGGGACAAACCTGAAGCTTTCTTT. This gives the protein CASSQPDRDKPEAFF.

This chain uses TRBV10-3 with TRBJ2-4; 9 bases fit TRBD1. From germline, CDR1 is ENHRY and CDR2 SYGVKD. The CDR3 has 14 amino acids. Unmatched junction bases numbered 9, after V lost 10 bases and J lost 5 bases. CDR3 region: CATQRTGVENIQYF. The CDR3 DNA reads as TGTGCCACCCAAAGGACAGGGGTCGAAAACATTCAGTACTTC.

The chain recombines TRBV9 with TRBJ2-5; D is perhaps TRBD2 (5 bases). The CDR3 is made up of 16 amino acids. Germline-derived CDR1 and CDR2 are SGDLS and YYNGEE. The V and J ends lost 0 bases and 5 bases respectively, with 17 bases between them. The DNA of the CDR3 is TGTGCCAGCAGCGTAGGTTCGGGGAGTTCGGGGGAGACCCAGTACTTC. Amino acid sequence: CASSVGSGSSGETQYF. Full variable domain (missing parts from reference TRBV9 and TRBJ2-5): DSGVTQTPKHLITATGQRVTLRCSPRSGDLSVYWYQQSLDQGLQFLIQYYNGEERAKGNILERFSAQQFPDLHSELNLSSLELGDSALYFCASSVGSGSSGETQYFGPGTRLLVL.

The CDR3 DNA reads TGTGCCAGCAGCATCACTGGAAACACCATATATTTT. This translates into CASSITGNTIYF. The chain uses TRBV7-9 and TRBJ1-3; the D is unclear. The CDR3 is 12 amino acids. Between the trimmed V and J ends, which lost 5 bases and 2 bases, there was a span of 4 bases. CDR1 is SEHNR and CDR2 is FQNEAQ in the germline V gene (reference sequence).

The chain joins TRBV7-2 to TRBJ1-1, with D unclear. This CDR3 is 13 amino acids long. V was cut by 5 bases and J by 4 bases, with 11 bases left in between. Germline V gene lookup returns CDR1 SGHTA and CDR2 FQGNSA. The CDR3 region has the DNA TGTGCCAGCAGCCCTTACCGGGGCACTGAAGCTTTCTTT. This sequence encodes CASSPYRGTEAFF.

The genes are TRBV2 and TRBJ1-2, with D possibly matching TRBD1 (6 bases). V was shortened by 4 bases and J by 3 bases, with 9 bases between the two germline ends. The CDR3 is 13 residues long. The germline CDR1 and CDR2 sequences are SNHLY and FYNNEI. Here the CDR3 DNA reads TGTGCCAGCAGTGGGGGGCAGCACTATGGCTACACCTTC. Translation gives CASSGGQHYGYTF.

The chain couples TRBV21-1 to TRBJ2-7; whether TRBD2, the table's D call, matches the DNA was not checked. TRBV21-1 is recorded as a pseudogene. This CDR3 is built from 18 residues. CDR3 region: CASPDPGGAPGLSYEQYF. CDR3 DNA sequence: TGTGCCAGCCCCGACCCCGGGGGGGCGCCGGGGTTATCCTACGAGCAGTACTTC.